The T cell receptor beta chain described here comes from a study of technical replicates of blood from a few donors. The CDR3 is 14 amino acids. With V trimmed by 5 bases and J by 3 bases, 4 bases remained unmatched. Germline CDR1 MNHEY, CDR2 SMNVEV (reference sequence). Repertoires were generated with immunoSEQ multiplex PCR, while TCRdb's copy carries only in-frame clones and drops some. The table has 75,000 to 95,000 clones, 70% to 90% seen once. V and J are TRBV27 and TRBJ2-7, with TRBD1 identical over 10 bases. Sequenced sample: T cells isolated from PBMCs. This clonotype was sampled from a human donor in good health. The CDR3 reads CASSIGQGGYEQYF. DNA of the CDR3: TGTGCCAGCAGTATTGGACAGGGGGGCTACGAGCAGTACTTC.